The 22 T cell receptor beta chains below come from one sample, sequenced in a study of CD8 T cells in Susac syndrome. RNA, at about 0.45 to 1 ug, was reverse transcribed with random hexamers. TCRdb itself ran the immunoSEQ multiplex PCR reads through MiXCR, one entry per CDR3 protein. The sample carries 200,000 to 300,000 distinct CDR3 sequences, about 96% recorded once. Input material: CD4+ T cells from PBMCs. The source is a human donor with Susac syndrome.

This chain connects TRBV20-1 to TRBJ2-1, with a tentative D call TRBD2 (5 bases). The CDR3 sequence is 14 residues long. Germline V lookup: CDR1 DFQATT, CDR2 SNEGSKA (reference sequence). V lost 6 bases to trimming and J lost 4 bases, with 16 bases between them. The CDR3 DNA follows: TGCAGTGCCCTAACTAGTCTGTTGTACAATGAGCAGTTCTTC. Translation: CSALTSLLYNEQFF.

This sequence joins TRBV10-1 and TRBJ2-7, with D unresolved. Trimming removed 6 bases from V and 1 base from J, with 13 bases in between. CDR1 and CDR2 (germline): WNHNN, SYGVQD (reference sequence). This CDR3 comprises 14 residues. This CDR3 reads CASRSTTASYEQYF. CDR3 nucleotide sequence: TGCGCCAGCAGATCGACAACTGCGTCCTACGAGCAGTACTTC.

V gene TRBV11-2 combines with J gene TRBJ2-7; D gene uncertain. The CDR3 runs 12 residues. Per the germline V gene, CDR1 is SGHAT and CDR2 is FQNNGV. V was clipped by 2 bases and J by 3 bases, with 5 bases between them. CDR3 nucleotides: TGTGCCAGCAGCTTACCCCTCTACGAGCAGTACTTC. Translation gives CASSLPLYEQYF.

The CDR3 nucleotides read TGTGCCTGGAAGGACAGGGGAAAAGCTTTCTTT. Translating gives CAWKDRGKAFF. The gene calls are TRBV30 and TRBJ1-1; 9 bases map to TRBD1. There are 11 residues in the CDR3. The trim removed 4 bases at V and 9 bases at J, leaving 3 bases unmatched. Germline loops: CDR1 GTSNPN, CDR2 SVGIG (reference sequence).

The chain couples TRBV5-1 to TRBJ2-7; 11 nucleotides line up with TRBD1. V lost 5 bases, J lost 5 bases, and 6 bases stayed unmatched. The CDR3 totals 14 residues. Germline-derived CDR1 and CDR2 are SGHRS and YFSETQ. CDR3 sequence reads: CASSWDRGFHEQYF. CDR3 DNA sequence: TGCGCCAGCAGTTGGGACAGGGGGTTCCACGAGCAGTACTTC.

This clonotype was observed a single time. The gene calls are TRBV5-4 and TRBJ2-5, with TRBD1 matching over 10 bases. CDR1 and CDR2 (germline): SGHNT, YYREEE (reference sequence). V shed 0 bases and J 9 bases; nucleotides not matched to a gene: 2. The CDR3 covers 13 residues. The CDR3 region is CASSLAGTGAQYF. The CDR3 DNA is TGTGCCAGCAGCTTGGCGGGGACAGGGGCCCAGTACTTC.

The rearrangement uses TRBV12-3 or TRBV12-4 and TRBJ2-5; D may be TRBD2 (6 bases). V lost 5 bases and J lost 5, with 15 bases in between. The CDR3 is 14 residues long. CDR3 bases: TGTGCCAGCAGTATTCGACCGGGGGAGGAGACCCAGTACTTC. Amino acids: CASSIRPGEETQYF.

This clonotype was observed once. This chain uses TRBV28 with TRBJ1-2, with D possibly being TRBD1 (5 bases). Germline CDR1 is MDHEN and CDR2 is SYDVKM. V lost 5 bases to trimming and J lost 4 bases, with 11 bases between them. The CDR3 spans 13 residues. CDR3 DNA sequence: TGTGCCAGCAGTCCAGACAGCCGCTATGGCTACACCTTC. This sequence encodes CASSPDSRYGYTF.

The chain uses TRBV3-1 and TRBJ2-1; the D is unclear. The CDR3 extends over 14 amino acids. The germline V and J ends were trimmed by 7 bases and 3 bases, with 13 bases remaining between them. CDR1 and CDR2 from the germline V gene are LGHDT and YNNKEL (reference sequence). In DNA, the CDR3 is TGTGCCAGCACCCTAAGCCCCAGCTACAATGAGCAGTTCTTC. It is translated as CASTLSPSYNEQFF.

V gene TRBV27 combines with J gene TRBJ2-7, with 9 bases matching TRBD1. The CDR3 sequence is 14 residues long. J was trimmed by 4 bases and V by 5 bases; bases with no gene match: 6. The V gene's germline CDR1 is MNHEY and CDR2 SMNVEV (reference sequence). The CDR3 DNA reads as TGTGCCAGCAGTCCCGGACAGGGGAATTACGAGCAGTACTTC. Amino acid sequence: CASSPGQGNYEQYF.

The chain combines TRBV30 with TRBJ2-3; 9 positions match TRBD2. The CDR3 extends over 17 amino acids. V lost 0 bases, J lost 4 bases, and 11 bases stayed unmatched. Germline V gene data show CDR1 as GTSNPN and CDR2 as SVGIG (reference sequence). The CDR3 sequence is CAWSVRKSGRRADTQYF. DNA of the CDR3: TGTGCCTGGAGTGTACGTAAAAGCGGGAGGCGCGCAGATACGCAGTATTTT.

V gene TRBV3-1 combines with J gene TRBJ1-5, with D possibly matching TRBD1 (5 bases). Germline lookup yields CDR1 LGHDT and CDR2 YNNKEL (reference sequence). This CDR3 contains 13 residues. The ends were cut back, 4 bases at V and 5 bases at J, with 9 bases in the middle. CDR3 in amino acids: CASSPGSHQPQHF. As DNA, the CDR3 is TGTGCCAGCAGCCCAGGGAGTCATCAGCCCCAGCATTTT.

The genes are TRBV30 and TRBJ1-1; D remains ambiguous. The CDR3 covers 13 residues. V was cut by 2 bases and J by 1 base, with 8 bases left in between. Germline V gene data show CDR1 as GTSNPN and CDR2 as SVGIG (reference sequence). The CDR3 is CAWSNSRNTEAFF. As DNA, the CDR3 is TGTGCCTGGAGTAACAGCCGGAACACTGAAGCTTTCTTT.

The J gene is TRBJ1-5, the V gene TRBV4-1, with D uncertain. V was cut by 1 base and J by 6 bases, with 10 bases left in between. The CDR3 consists of 14 residues. CDR1 is MGHRA, CDR2 YSYEKL, per germline. The CDR3 spells CASSQAPTTQPQHF. The CDR3 coding sequence is TGCGCCAGCAGCCAAGCACCAACTACTCAGCCCCAGCATTTT.

This clonotype was observed once. Germline and junction disagree at one end, which may indicate a read error. This rearrangement joins TRBV9 to TRBJ2-7; TRBD2 is a possible D gene (7 bases). Germline CDR1 SGDLS, CDR2 YYNGEE. The CDR3 totals 15 residues. The CDR3 sequence is CASSVAGGPSHEQYF. The CDR3 region has the DNA TGTGCCAGCAGCGTAGCGGGGGGCCCCTCCCACGAGCAGTACTTC.

The chain recombines TRBV20-1 with TRBJ2-2; D is uncertain. From germline, CDR1 is DFQATT and CDR2 SNEGSKA (reference sequence). CDR3 length: 11 residues. V shed 3 bases and J shed 5 bases, with 4 bases lying between them. This chain's CDR3 is CSASRTGELFF. The DNA of the CDR3 is TGCAGTGCTAGCCGGACCGGGGAGCTGTTTTTT.

V gene TRBV7-9 combines with J gene TRBJ2-3, with 7 positions matching TRBD1. CDR1 SEHNR and CDR2 FQNEAQ come from the germline V gene (reference sequence). The CDR3 loop spans 15 amino acids. The ends lost 4 bases at V and 0 bases at J; junction bases unmatched: 4. The CDR3 here is CASSSRDSSTDTQYF. CDR3 coding DNA: TGTGCCAGCAGCTCCCGGGACAGTAGCACAGATACGCAGTATTTT.

V is TRBV5-6 and J is TRBJ2-3; TRBD2 matches at 10 bases. CDR3 length: 15 amino acids. Germline V lookup: CDR1 SGHDT, CDR2 YYEEEE. V was pared by 0 bases and J by 7 bases, with 5 bases of the junction left unmatched. Here the CDR3 reads CASSLGSGRPNTQYF. The CDR3 DNA sequence: TGTGCCAGCAGCTTGGGTAGCGGGAGGCCTAATACGCAGTATTTT.

The rearrangement joins TRBV4-1 to TRBJ1-5, with D possibly TRBD1 on 6 matching bases. V lost 3 bases and J 6 bases, leaving 12 bases between the germline ends. The CDR3 length is 14 residues. Germline CDR1 and CDR2: MGHRA and YSYEKL. CDR3 sequence (DNA): TGCGCCAGCAGCCATGGAAGGGGGGCTCAGCCCCAGCATTTT. Translating it yields CASSHGRGAQPQHF.

J is TRBJ2-3 and V is TRBV19; 12 bases are a match to TRBD2. Trimming cost V 4 bases and J 0 bases; bases outside gene matches: 5. The CDR3 is 17 amino acids. Germline V CDR1 and CDR2: LNHDA, SQIVND (reference sequence). The CDR3 DNA reads TGTGCCAGTAGTAGAGATGGGACTAGCGGGAGCACAGATACGCAGTATTTT. This translates into CASSRDGTSGSTDTQYF.

V gene TRBV30 combines with J gene TRBJ2-1; 14 bases map to TRBD2. The CDR3 length is 16 residues. Trimming at V came to 0 bases and at J to 9 bases, leaving 7 bases not matched to a gene. Germline-derived CDR1 and CDR2 are GTSNPN and SVGIG (reference sequence). In nucleotides, the CDR3 is TGTGCCTGGAGTGTAAGACTAGCGGGAGGGTCGGGTGAGCAGTTCTTC. This codes for CAWSVRLAGGSGEQFF.

The chain joins TRBV7-3 to TRBJ1-2; no clear D gene. Germline CDR1 and CDR2: SGHTA and FQGTGA. This CDR3 spans 15 amino acids. The ends were cut back, 2 bases at V and 4 bases at J, with 14 bases in the middle. CDR3: CASSLAPGSSYGYTF. The CDR3 DNA sequence: TGTGCCAGCAGCTTAGCTCCGGGATCCTCCTATGGCTACACCTTC.